These T cell receptor beta chains were read from a single sample in a study of cytomegalovirus exposure and HLA in healthy donors. Assay used: immunoSEQ multiplex PCR; TCRdb lists only in-frame clones, some missing. This table has around 200,000 clones, under 85% appearing once. What was sequenced was PBMCs. These receptors all stem from a middle-aged man in good health and CMV-seronegative. CDR3s include the opening cysteine and the closing phenylalanine or tryptophan. D genes are given only for firm matches. Clone size, where shown, is once, few, many, or a class for clones that have expanded.

TRBJ1-2,-,TRBV6-5,TRBD1,TGTGCCAGCAGGACCACTTCAGGGGGCGCTGGCTACACCTTC,CASRTTSGGAGYTF
TRBJ1-5,-,TRBV5-8,TRBD1,TGTGCCAGCACGGAGGGGGCGAGCAATCAGCCCCAGCATTTT,CASTEGASNQPQHF
TRBJ2-5,-,TRBV7-9,TRBD1,TGTGCCAGCAACCCGGGGACAGGGGGGGAAGAGACCCAGTACTTC,CASNPGTGGEETQYF
TRBJ2-7,-,TRBV5-4,TRBD1,TGTGCCAGCAGCTTGGCCGGGGGGACAGGGGGATCATACGAGCAGTACTTC,CASSLAGGTGGSYEQYF
TRBJ2-1,-,TRBV7-3,TRBD2,TGTGCCAGCAGCTCGGGACTAGCGGGGTACAATGAGCAGTTCTTC,CASSSGLAGYNEQFF
TRBJ2-1,-,TRBV6-5,-,TGTGCCAGCAGTTATTCAGGGGAATCCTACAATGAGCAGTTCTTC,CASSYSGESYNEQFF
TRBJ2-7,-,TRBV4-1,TRBD2,TGCGCCAGCAGCCAAGATCCGGCGCGGGAGCATCGCGAGCAGTACTTC,CASSQDPAREHREQYF
TRBJ2-5,-,TRBV4-1,-,TGCGCCAGCAGCCACTCACCTAGCGTCCAAGAGACCCAGTACTTC,CASSHSPSVQETQYF
TRBJ1-1,few,TRBV9,TRBD1,TGTGCCAGCAGCCCTAGGGACAGGGGAGCTGAAGCTTTCTTT,CASSPRDRGAEAFF
TRBJ1-5,-,TRBV7-9,-,TGTGCCAGCAGCCTCCTAGGTAGCAATCAGCCCCAGCATTTT,CASSLLGSNQPQHF
TRBJ2-2,few,TRBV28,TRBD2,TGTGCCAGCAGTTTATGGGGGAGGGGCACCGGGGAGCTGTTTTTT,CASSLWGRGTGELFF
TRBJ2-1,-,TRBV9,TRBD2,TGTGCCAGCAGCGGGACTAGCGGGATAGGGGGTGAGCAGTTCTTC,CASSGTSGIGGEQFF
TRBJ2-2,-,TRBV7-6,-,TGTGCCAGCAGCTTAGAGAGTCGGGTATCGAACACCGGGGAGCTGTTTTTT,CASSLESRVSNTGELFF
TRBJ1-5,few,TRBV6-1,-,TGTGCCAGCCTGGCGGGGGGGACCGGGCAGCCCCAGCATTTT,CASLAGGTGQPQHF
TRBJ1-1,-,TRBV29-1,TRBD1,TGCAGCGTTGTGGGGGGCTGGGGACAGGGGGCTAGAACTGAAGCTTTCTTT,CSVVGGWGQGARTEAFF
TRBJ2-7,-,TRBV14,-,TGTGCCAGCAGCCAAGGATTTTCACAGGGTTACGAGCAGTACTTC,CASSQGFSQGYEQYF
TRBJ1-2,once,TRBV6-5,TRBD1,TGTGCCAGCAGTGACTTCTCCCTCAGGGGGCTCGGCTACACCTTC,CASSDFSLRGLGYTF
TRBJ2-5,-,TRBV15,-,TGTGCCACCAGCAGAGTACAAGAGACCCAGTACTTC,CATSRVQETQYF
TRBJ2-7,-,TRBV27,-,TGTGCCAGCAGTTTAACAGGGTACTCCTACGAGCAGTACTTC,CASSLTGYSYEQYF
TRBJ2-7,-,TRBV2,TRBD1,TGTGCCAGCAGGGGGGACAGGGGGAGGTACGAGCAGTACTTC,CASRGDRGRYEQYF
TRBJ1-5,once,TRBV5-1,-,TGCGCCAGCAGCTCTGGACAGCCCGGTAGCAATCAGCCCCAGCATTTT,CASSSGQPGSNQPQHF
TRBJ1-4,-,TRBV2,-,TGTGCCAGCAAGTTGTGGTTCTCAAGCGAAAAACTGTTTTTT,CASKLWFSSEKLFF
TRBJ1-6,-,TRBV7-9,-,TGTGCCAGCAGCTCCCCCGGACAGCCTAATTCACCCCTCCACTTT,CASSSPGQPNSPLHF
TRBJ2-3,-,TRBV7-2,TRBD2,TGTGCCAGCAGCTTAGGGACTAGCGGGATCACAGATACGCAGTATTTT,CASSLGTSGITDTQYF
TRBJ2-2,-,TRBV9,-,TGTGCCAGCAGCGTAGGGGGGGAGTGGACCGGGGAGCTGTTTTTT,CASSVGGEWTGELFF
TRBJ1-1,-,TRBV30,-,TGTGCCTGGAGCGAACAGACTGAAGCTTTCTTT,CAWSEQTEAFF
TRBJ2-2,-,TRBV2,TRBD2,TGTGCCAGCGACGGAGCGGGGGCGCCTGGGGAGCTGTTTTTT,CASDGAGAPGELFF
TRBJ2-1,-,TRBV4-2,TRBD2,TGTGCCAGCAGCCGACAGGCGGGACTAGCAGACAATGAGCAGTTCTTC,CASSRQAGLADNEQFF
TRBJ1-1,-,TRBV6-5,-,TGTGCCAGCAGCAGGGTCTTGAACACTGAAGCTTTCTTT,CASSRVLNTEAFF
TRBJ2-5,-,TRBV5-1,-,TGCGCCAGCAGCTTGCGGGGGACGGTAGAGACCCAGTACTTC,CASSLRGTVETQYF
TRBJ2-7,-,TRBV27,TRBD2,TGTGCCAGCAGTGCCGGACTAGCGGGGATCGAGCAGTACTTC,CASSAGLAGIEQYF
TRBJ1-3,-,TRBV6-1,TRBD1,TGTGCCAGCAGTGCTCCCGGGACAGGGGGCGCCGGAAACACCATATATTTT,CASSAPGTGGAGNTIYF
TRBJ2-7,-,TRBV18,TRBD1,TGTGCCAGCTCACACGGACAGGGGGATCACGAGCAGTACTTC,CASSHGQGDHEQYF
TRBJ2-7,-,TRBV9,-,TGTGCCAGCAGCGTAGTGGGGGGCGAGCAGTACTTC,CASSVVGGEQYF